The 30 T cell receptor beta chains given below trace back to one sample, sequenced in a study of CD8+ T cells in alopecia areata. Treatment noted: oral pan-JAK inhibitor, 5-10 mg twice daily. Following RNA extraction, reverse transcription yielded cDNA that acted as the sequencing template. The method was immunoSEQ multiplex PCR; TCRdb's version includes in-frame clones alone and lacks a portion of them. The profile shows 130,000 or so clones, 70% to 90% of them singletons. The sample in question was CD8+ T cells sorted from blood, obtained at week 4, from a patient treated with tofacitinib. The receptors derive from a human donor with alopecia areata.

The V gene is TRBV5-1, the J gene TRBJ2-1, with D tentatively TRBD2 (6 bases). CDR3 size: 14 residues. Trimming pared 0 bases from V and 4 bases from J, leaving 8 bases between. Germline CDR1 SGHRS, CDR2 YFSETQ. The CDR3 DNA reads as TGCGCCAGCAGCTTGGCCGGGACTTACAATGAGCAGTTCTTC. Its translation: CASSLAGTYNEQFF. Together with reference TRBV5-1 and TRBJ2-1, the CDR3 gives the full variable domain: KAGVTQTPRYLIKTRGQQVTLSCSPISGHRSVSWYQQTPGQGLQFLFEYFSETQRNKGNFPGRFSGRQFSNSRSEMNVSTLELGDSALYLCASSLAGTYNEQFFGPGTRLTVL.

The gene calls are TRBV7-6 and TRBJ2-3; 11 bases line up with TRBD2. This CDR3 has 16 residues. Looked up from germline, CDR1 is SGHVS and CDR2 is FNYEAQ. V shed 3 bases and J 1 base; nucleotides not matched to a gene: 3. DNA of the CDR3: TGTGCCAGCAGCTTTCGTAGCGGGAGGGGCACAGATACGCAGTATTTT. This codes for CASSFRSGRGTDTQYF.

This clone is termed medium-sized. The V and J genes are TRBV10-1 and TRBJ2-3, with TRBD2 identical over 13 bases. CDR3 length: 19 amino acids. Germline CDR1 reads WNHNN; CDR2 reads SYGVQD (reference sequence). The ends lost 3 bases at V and 1 base at J; junction bases unmatched: 10. CDR3 residues: CASSEDSLAGGPCTDTQYF. CDR3 coding DNA: TGCGCCAGCAGTGAAGATTCACTAGCGGGAGGGCCCTGCACAGATACGCAGTATTTT.

The rearrangement uses TRBV7-9 and TRBJ2-7, with unresolved D. This CDR3 has 13 amino acids. The germline gives CDR1 SEHNR, CDR2 FQNEAQ (reference sequence). Trimming cost V 1 base and J 1 base, with 5 bases left between them. The CDR3 bases are TGTGCCAGCAGCTTAGAGGATTCCTACGAGCAGTACTTC. Residues: CASSLEDSYEQYF. The full variable domain, in which reference TRBV7-9 and TRBJ2-7 provide the parts outside the CDR3, is DTGVSQNPRHKITKRGQNVTFRCDPISEHNRLYWYRQTLGQGPEFLTYFQNEAQLEKSRLLSDRFSAERPKGSFSTLEIQRTEQGDSAMYLCASSLEDSYEQYFGPGTRLTVT.

The chain employs TRBV4-1 and TRBJ2-2; tentatively, D is TRBD2 (5 bases). Germline V gene sequence: CDR1 MGHRA, CDR2 YSYEKL. The CDR3 sequence is 15 residues long. The ends were cut back, 11 bases at V and 7 bases at J, with 23 bases in the middle. CDR3 protein: CASRIPGNSRGELFF. For the CDR3, the DNA is TGCGCCTCCCGAATCCCCGGGAACTCACGCGGGGAGCTGTTTTTT.

This chain joins TRBV5-6 and TRBJ2-4; D may be TRBD2 (6 bases). Between the trimmed V and J ends, which lost 4 bases and 8 bases, there was a span of 25 bases. From germline, CDR1 is SGHDT and CDR2 YYEEEE. This CDR3 region has 17 residues. This CDR3 reads CASSPGDWTDTLYIQYF. CDR3 bases: TGTGCCAGCAGCCCGGGAGACTGGACGGATACCTTGTACATTCAGTACTTC. The entire variable domain, with the rest obtained from reference TRBV5-6 and TRBJ2-4, is as follows: DAGVTQSPTHLIKTRGQQVTLRCSPKSGHDTVSWYQQALGQGPQFIFQYYEEEERQRGNFPDRFSGHQFPNYSSELNVNALLLGDSALYLCASSPGDWTDTLYIQYFGAGTRLSVL.

The chain joins TRBV9 to TRBJ2-2, with 7 bases matching TRBD2. This CDR3 is 15 amino acids long. The germline V gene encodes CDR1 SGDLS and CDR2 YYNGEE. Trimming took 2 bases from V and 3 from J; bases not matched to a gene: 4. CDR3 loop: CASSVSRGYTGELFF. The CDR3 bases are TGTGCCAGCAGCGTTTCGCGGGGGTACACCGGGGAGCTGTTTTTT.

V is TRBV7-8 and J is TRBJ2-2; no reliable D call. This CDR3 contains 11 residues. Germline CDR1 reads SGHVS; CDR2 reads FQNEAQ. V shed 5 bases and J shed 6 bases, with 4 bases lying between them. The CDR3 nucleotides read TGTGCCAGCAGCCTGCCCGGGGAGCTGTTTTTT. It specifies CASSLPGELFF. Together with reference TRBV7-8 and TRBJ2-2, the CDR3 gives the full variable domain: GAGVSQSPRYKVAKRGQDVALRCDPISGHVSLFWYQQALGQGPEFLTYFQNEAQLDKSGLPSDRFFAERPEGSVSTLKIQRTQQEDSAVYLCASSLPGELFFGEGSRLTVL.

This clone was counted a single time. The rearrangement links TRBV19 to TRBJ1-5; D not resolved. V lost 9 bases and J 0 bases, leaving 6 bases between the germline ends. Germline V gene lookup returns CDR1 LNHDA and CDR2 SQIVND (reference sequence). The CDR3 spans 12 residues. For the CDR3, the DNA is TGTGCCAGCCAATATAGCAATCAGCCCCAGCATTTT. Its translation is CASQYSNQPQHF.

This clone was detected once. The chain couples TRBV6-5 to TRBJ1-1; D call uncertain. This CDR3 has 13 amino acids. The germline V gene has CDR1 MNHEY and CDR2 SVGAGI. Trimming removed 6 bases from V and 1 base from J, with 9 bases in between. The CDR3 nucleotides read TGTGCCAGCAGGATATCGGCGAACACTGAAGCTTTCTTT. The encoded protein is CASRISANTEAFF.

The chain links TRBV7-9 to TRBJ2-1; TRBD2 matches at 12 bases. Germline CDR1 SEHNR, CDR2 FQNEAQ (reference sequence). The CDR3 extends over 18 amino acids. V lost 3 bases, J lost 7 bases, and 13 bases stayed unmatched. CDR3 in amino acids: CASSFRFQTSGRENEQFF. The CDR3 region has the DNA TGTGCCAGCAGCTTTAGATTTCAGACTAGCGGGAGAGAGAATGAGCAGTTCTTC.

This clone came up a few times. The chain joins TRBV13 to TRBJ1-1; weak D call: TRBD1 (6 bases). V dropped 5 bases and J dropped 7 bases, with 14 bases sitting between them. Germline V gives CDR1 PRHDT, CDR2 FYEKMQ (reference sequence). The CDR3 runs to 13 residues. Here the CDR3 reads CASSPTGSFEAFF. The CDR3 DNA is TGTGCCAGCAGCCCCACAGGGAGTTTTGAAGCTTTCTTT.

This chain joins TRBV27 and TRBJ2-7; no clear D gene. CDR1 MNHEY and CDR2 SMNVEV come from the germline V gene (reference sequence). V shed 5 bases and J shed 3 bases, with 14 bases lying between them. The CDR3 covers 14 residues. CDR3 amino acids: CASSPSNLGYEQYF. CDR3 coding DNA: TGTGCCAGCAGTCCTTCAAACTTAGGCTACGAGCAGTACTTC.

The CDR3 DNA reads TGTGCCAGCAGCTTAGACTGGCGGATGTACAATGAGCAGTTCTTC. It specifies CASSLDWRMYNEQFF. This sequence joins TRBV7-2 and TRBJ2-1; D uncertain. Trimming stripped 1 base from V and 4 bases from J, with 11 bases between. Germline CDR1 reads SGHTA; CDR2 reads FQGNSA. The length of the CDR3 is 15 residues. Filled out from reference TRBV7-2 and TRBJ2-1, the complete variable domain reads GAGVSQSPSNKVTEKGKDVELRCDPISGHTALYWYRQSLGQGLEFLIYFQGNSAPDKSGLPSDRFSAERTGGSVSTLTIQRTQQEDSAVYLCASSLDWRMYNEQFFGPGTRLTVL.

The rearrangement uses TRBV27 and TRBJ2-7; D possibly corresponds to TRBD2 (5 bases). There are 16 residues in the CDR3. Germline CDR1 MNHEY, CDR2 SMNVEV (reference sequence). V was pared by 5 bases and J by 0 bases, with 17 bases between. CDR3 in DNA: TGTGCCAGCAGTCCCCGGCTAAGCGGAAGCTCCTACGAGCAGTACTTC. It specifies CASSPRLSGSSYEQYF.

This clone came up once. The CDR3 DNA follows: TGTGCCAGCAGCCCCGGGACAGGGGGAGGTGACTATGGCTACACCTTC. It yields the protein CASSPGTGGGDYGYTF. J is TRBJ1-2 and V is TRBV4-2; 11 bases agree with TRBD1. CDR3 length: 16 residues. The V gene end was trimmed by 4 bases and the J gene end by 3 bases; junction bases not matched to a gene: 7. CDR1 and CDR2 (germline): LGHNA, YNFKEQ.

In DNA form, the CDR3 reads TGCGCCAGCAGCGCGACTAGCGGGAGACAAGAGACCCAGTACTTC. Encoded protein: CASSATSGRQETQYF. The V gene is TRBV10-2, the J gene TRBJ2-5; the match to TRBD2 covers 12 bases. Germline lookup yields CDR1 WSHSY and CDR2 SAAADI. V gave up 6 bases and J gave up 2 bases; unmatched junction bases: 4. This CDR3 contains 15 residues.

This clone was found a few times. The V and J genes are TRBV7-2 and TRBJ2-2, with D hard to call. The germline V gene encodes CDR1 SGHTA and CDR2 FQGNSA. Trimming took 1 base from V and 5 from J, leaving 11 bases between them. The CDR3 extends over 15 amino acids. The CDR3 sequence: CASSLVGPLTGELFF. The CDR3 DNA reads TGTGCCAGCAGCTTAGTTGGCCCCTTAACCGGGGAGCTGTTTTTT.

The V gene is TRBV9, the J gene TRBJ2-3; D is possibly TRBD1 or TRBD2 (5 bases each). The CDR3 is made up of 15 amino acids. CDR1 is SGDLS, CDR2 YYNGEE, per germline. Trimming pared 2 bases from V and 5 bases from J, leaving 15 bases between. CDR3 residues: CASSVQGEDGDTQYF. The CDR3 nucleotides read TGTGCCAGCAGCGTCCAGGGAGAAGATGGAGATACGCAGTATTTT.

This rearrangement joins TRBV7-6 to TRBJ2-1; no definite D call. The V gene's germline CDR1 is SGHVS and CDR2 FNYEAQ. This CDR3 has 15 amino acids. Trimming cost V 9 bases and J 0 bases, with 15 bases left between them. The CDR3 sequence: CASTPSSSSYNEQFF. CDR3 bases: TGTGCCAGTACTCCCAGCTCGAGCTCCTACAATGAGCAGTTCTTC.

V usage is TRBV27 and J usage is TRBJ2-3, with D possibly matching TRBD2 (6 bases). The germline CDR1 and CDR2 sequences are MNHEY and SMNVEV (reference sequence). Trimming took 4 bases from V and 5 from J, leaving 7 bases between them. The CDR3 runs to 12 residues. Here the CDR3 DNA reads TGTGCCAGCAGTTCCGGGAGAGATACGCAGTATTTT. Protein: CASSSGRDTQYF.

V usage is TRBV19 and J usage is TRBJ2-7, with TRBD1 matching 8 bases. Germline-derived CDR1 and CDR2 are LNHDA and SQIVND (reference sequence). Losses at the gene ends were 3 bases for V and 7 bases for J; bases not matched to a gene: 2. The CDR3 contains 12 residues. In DNA form, the CDR3 reads TGTGCCAGTAGTATTGACAGGGGAGAGCAGTACTTC. It yields the protein CASSIDRGEQYF.

This chain uses TRBV30 with TRBJ1-1, with unresolved D. This CDR3 has 13 amino acids. Trimming pared 5 bases from V and 11 bases from J, leaving 21 bases between. From germline, CDR1 is GTSNPN and CDR2 SVGIG (reference sequence). CDR3 nucleotide sequence: TGTGCCTGGCTAACTGAGGACCCTCTGGGGGCTTTCTTT. Its protein product is CAWLTEDPLGAFF.

The chain links TRBV4-1 to TRBJ2-2; the D is unclear. The CDR3 runs to 15 residues. V gave up 6 bases and J gave up 4 bases, with 15 bases separating them. Germline lookup yields CDR1 MGHRA and CDR2 YSYEKL. The CDR3: CASSHNNPSTGELFF. DNA for the CDR3: TGCGCCAGCAGTCATAATAACCCAAGCACCGGGGAGCTGTTTTTT.

The chain links TRBV5-1 to TRBJ2-7, with 7 bases aligning to TRBD1. Trimming at V came to 0 bases and at J to 4 bases, leaving 7 bases not matched to a gene. Germline V CDR1 and CDR2: SGHRS, YFSETQ. The CDR3 extends over 15 amino acids. In nucleotides, the CDR3 is TGCGCCAGCAGCTTGGATACAGGGGTTTTTTACGAGCAGTACTTC. Residues: CASSLDTGVFYEQYF.

The count of this clone is one. The chain has TRBV6-5 and TRBJ2-6; possibly TRBD1 or TRBD2 for D (6 bases each). CDR1 and CDR2 from the germline V gene are MNHEY and SVGAGI. The CDR3 has 14 residues. V lost 5 bases to trimming and J lost 7 bases, with 12 bases between them. In DNA, the CDR3 is TGTGCCAGCAGTCACACGGGGGCTGCCAACGTCCTGACTTTC. It encodes CASSHTGAANVLTF.

The genes are TRBV6-4 and TRBJ2-1; D perhaps matches TRBD2 (6 bases). The CDR3 contains 14 residues. The germline V gene encodes CDR1 MRHNA and CDR2 SNTAGT. Between the trimmed V and J ends, which lost 3 bases and 7 bases, there was a span of 13 bases. In DNA, the CDR3 is TGTGCCAGCAGTGAAGGTTCGGAGGGTAATGAGCAGTTCTTC. This encodes CASSEGSEGNEQFF.

Concerning this clone: Its ends do not fully match the called genes, so a read error is possible. This rearrangement joins TRBV27 to TRBJ2-7, with 11 positions matching TRBD2. The CDR3 contains 12 residues. CDR1 and CDR2 (germline): MNHEY, SMNVEV (reference sequence). The CDR3 region is CTTGTSGYEQYF. In DNA form, the CDR3 reads TGCACTACCGGGACTAGCGGCTACGAGCAGTACTTC.

The chain carries TRBV7-8 and TRBJ2-7; D gene uncertain. V lost 6 bases and J lost 7, with 1 base in between. Looked up from germline, CDR1 is SGHVS and CDR2 is FQNEAQ. CDR3 length: 8 amino acids. As DNA, the CDR3 is TGTGCCAGCAGGGAGCAGTACTTC. It is translated as CASREQYF.

This clone was seen at least ten times. The J gene is TRBJ2-7, the V gene TRBV29-1, with D possibly matching TRBD1 (5 bases). This CDR3 has 13 amino acids. V shed 4 bases and J shed 7 bases, with 17 bases lying between them. Looked up from germline, CDR1 is SQVTM and CDR2 is ANQGSEA. The CDR3 sequence: CSVGQPLVEEQYF. The CDR3 region has the DNA TGCAGCGTTGGACAGCCCCTCGTAGAGGAGCAGTACTTC.